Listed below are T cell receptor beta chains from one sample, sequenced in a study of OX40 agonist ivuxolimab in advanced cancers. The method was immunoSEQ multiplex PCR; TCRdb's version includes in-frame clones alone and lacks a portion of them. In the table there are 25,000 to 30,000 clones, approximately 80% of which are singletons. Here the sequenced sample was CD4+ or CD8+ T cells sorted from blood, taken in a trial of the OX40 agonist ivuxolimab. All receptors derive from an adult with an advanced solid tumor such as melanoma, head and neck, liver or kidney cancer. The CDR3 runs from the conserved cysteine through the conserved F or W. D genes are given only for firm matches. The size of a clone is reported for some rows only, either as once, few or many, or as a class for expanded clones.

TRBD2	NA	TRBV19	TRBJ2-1	TGTGCCAGTACTCTTAGCGGGGGCCTGGATTATGAGCAGTTCTTC	CASTLSGGLDYEQFF
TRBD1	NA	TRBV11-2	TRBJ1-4	TGTGCCAGCAGCTTAGCCCAGGGGGAAACCTGGGTAGAAAAACTGTTTTTT	CASSLAQGETWVEKLFF
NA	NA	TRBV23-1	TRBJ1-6	TGCGCCAGCAAAATCTGGACCAGCTGTTCACCCCTCCACTTT	CASKIWTSCSPLHF
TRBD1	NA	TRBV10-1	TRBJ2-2	TGCGCCAGCAGCGTAGACAGGGGGCTGTACACCGGGGAGCTGTTTTTT	CASSVDRGLYTGELFF
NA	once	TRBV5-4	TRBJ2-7	TGTGCCAGCAGCTTGGTACAGGACTACGAGCAGTACTTC	CASSLVQDYEQYF
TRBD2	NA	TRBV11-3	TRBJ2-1	TGTGCCAGCAGCAGTAGGACTAGCGGCTCCTACAATGAGCAGTTCTTC	CASSSRTSGSYNEQFF
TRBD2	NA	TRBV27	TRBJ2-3	TGTGCCAGCAGCCCCATGGGACTAGCGGCGCGCACAGATACGCAGTATTTT	CASSPMGLAARTDTQYF
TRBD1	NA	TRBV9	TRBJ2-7	TGTGCCAGCGCCACGGGACAGGGCTACGAGCAGTACTTC	CASATGQGYEQYF
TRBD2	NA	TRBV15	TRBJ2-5	TGTGCCACCAGCAGAGATAGCGGGGGGGCAGAGACCCAGTACTTC	CATSRDSGGAETQYF
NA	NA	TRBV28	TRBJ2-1	TGTGCCAGCACTAAATGGCGGAGTGAGCAGTTCTTC	CASTKWRSEQFF
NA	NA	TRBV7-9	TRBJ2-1	TGTGCCAGCAGCTTAGGCAGTCCTACTTACAATGAGCAGTTCTTC	CASSLGSPTYNEQFF
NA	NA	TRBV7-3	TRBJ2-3	TGTGCCAGCAGCTCGCCGGGAGATACGCAGTATTTT	CASSSPGDTQYF
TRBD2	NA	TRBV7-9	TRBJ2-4	TGTGCCAGCAGCTTACCGGGACTAGCGGGAAACATTCAGTACTTC	CASSLPGLAGNIQYF
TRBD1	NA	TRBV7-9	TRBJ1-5	TGTGCCAGCAGCCCGGCAGGGGGCCTGGGACAGCCCCAGCATTTT	CASSPAGGLGQPQHF
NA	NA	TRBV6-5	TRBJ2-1	TGTGCCAGCAGTTCTAGGGACTCCGATTTCAATGAGCAGTTCTTC	CASSSRDSDFNEQFF
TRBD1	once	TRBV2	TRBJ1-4	TGTGCCAGCAGCGCGATTTCTCAGGGGGGAGATAATGAAAAACTGTTTTTT	CASSAISQGGDNEKLFF
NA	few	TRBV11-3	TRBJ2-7	TGTGCCAGCAGCTTAGGGGGGGACAGCTACTACGAGCAGTACTTC	CASSLGGDSYYEQYF
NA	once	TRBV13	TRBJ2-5	TGTGCCAGCAGCTTAGGCGGCGATGAGACCCAGTACTTC	CASSLGGDETQYF
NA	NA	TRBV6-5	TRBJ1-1	TGTGCCAGCAGTTACGAGGGGTACACTGAAGCTTTCTTT	CASSYEGYTEAFF
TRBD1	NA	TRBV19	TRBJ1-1	TGTGCCAGTAGTCCGACAGGGTTTACTGAAGCTTTCTTT	CASSPTGFTEAFF
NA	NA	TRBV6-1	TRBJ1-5	TGTGCCAGCAGTGAGACTAGCAATCAGCCCCAGCATTTT	CASSETSNQPQHF
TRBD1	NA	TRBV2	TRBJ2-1	TGTGCCAGCAAGGACAGGGGATACAATGAGCAGTTCTTC	CASKDRGYNEQFF
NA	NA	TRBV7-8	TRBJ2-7	TGTGCCAGCAGCTTAGGGCTTGGATCCTACGAGCAGTACTTC	CASSLGLGSYEQYF
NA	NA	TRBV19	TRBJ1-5	TGTGCCAGTAGTATACGAAGGGTGGATCAGCCCCAGCATTTT	CASSIRRVDQPQHF
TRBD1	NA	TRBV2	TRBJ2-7	TGTGCCAGCAGTGAATTGGTAGGGTGGGGACAGGGGGCCTACGAGCAGTACTTC	CASSELVGWGQGAYEQYF
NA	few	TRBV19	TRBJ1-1	TGTGCCAGTAGATTCCAACAGGGCTCTGAAGCTTTCTTT	CASRFQQGSEAFF
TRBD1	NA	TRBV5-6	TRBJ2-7	TGTGCCAGCAGCTTGGGTTTGTCAGGGGGCCTACATGAGCAGTACTTC	CASSLGLSGGLHEQYF
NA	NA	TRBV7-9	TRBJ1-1	TGTGCCAGCAGCTTAGGGGCAGGGATCTTGAACACTGAAGCTTTCTTT	CASSLGAGILNTEAFF
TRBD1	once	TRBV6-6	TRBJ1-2	TGTGCCAGCAGTTCGGGACAGGGAGCTAACTATGGCTACACCTTC	CASSSGQGANYGYTF
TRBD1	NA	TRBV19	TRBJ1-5	TGTGCCAGTAGTCCCCGGACAGGGGATCAGCCCCAGCATTTT	CASSPRTGDQPQHF
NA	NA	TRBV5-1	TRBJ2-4	TGCGCCAGCCATTTCCGGGTAGTTGCCAAAAACATTCAGTACTTC	CASHFRVVAKNIQYF
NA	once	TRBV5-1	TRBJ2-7	TGCGCCAGCAGTGACGGACTCGACGAGCAGTACTTC	CASSDGLDEQYF
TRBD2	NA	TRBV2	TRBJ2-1	TGTGCCAGCAGTGAATCTAGCGGGCTGAACAATGAGCAGTTCTTC	CASSESSGLNNEQFF
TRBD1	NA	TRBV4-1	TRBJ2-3	TGCGCCAGCAGCACCCCGGGACAGGGGGCAGATACGCAGTATTTT	CASSTPGQGADTQYF
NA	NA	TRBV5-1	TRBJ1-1	TGCGCCAGCACGGGAGTGAACACTGAAGCTTTCTTT	CASTGVNTEAFF
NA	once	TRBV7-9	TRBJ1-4	TGTGCCAGCAGCTCTACAACTTCAACTAATGAAAAACTGTTTTTT	CASSSTTSTNEKLFF
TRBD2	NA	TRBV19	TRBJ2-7	TGTGCCAGTAGTCCAGCGGGAGACTACGAGCAGTACTTC	CASSPAGDYEQYF
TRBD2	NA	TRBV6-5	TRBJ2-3	TGTGCCAGCAGTTCCCTAGCGGGGGCACACACAGATACGCAGTATTTT	CASSSLAGAHTDTQYF
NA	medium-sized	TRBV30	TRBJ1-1	TGTGCCTCGAGAATGAACACTGAAGCTTTCTTT	CASRMNTEAFF
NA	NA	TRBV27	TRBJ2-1	TGTGCCAGCAGTGCCAGCTCCTACAATGAGCAGTTCTTC	CASSASSYNEQFF
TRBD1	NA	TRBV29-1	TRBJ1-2	TGCAGCGCCCTGGACAGGGTAGGATATGGCTACACCTTC	CSALDRVGYGYTF
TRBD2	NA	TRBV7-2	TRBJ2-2	TGTGCCAGCAGCAAGGAGCGGGAGGGCCTAGGCGGGGAGCTGTTTTTT	CASSKEREGLGGELFF
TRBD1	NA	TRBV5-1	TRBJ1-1	TGCGCCAGCAGCTCATGGACAGGGCTGGAAGGCACTGAAGCTTTCTTT	CASSSWTGLEGTEAFF
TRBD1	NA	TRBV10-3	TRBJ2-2	TGTGCCATTGGGACAGGGGGCACCGGGGAGCTGTTTTTT	CAIGTGGTGELFF
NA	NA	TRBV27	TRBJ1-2	TGTGCCAGCAGTTTATCGCCAGCCTATGGCTACACCTTC	CASSLSPAYGYTF
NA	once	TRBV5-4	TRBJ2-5	TGTGCCAGCAGCTTGCCAGGGGGGGAGACCCAGTACTTC	CASSLPGGETQYF
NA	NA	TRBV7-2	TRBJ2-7	TGTGCCAGCAGCTTAGGGCTAGCGACTATACCACCCTACTACGAGCAGTACTTC	CASSLGLATIPPYYEQYF
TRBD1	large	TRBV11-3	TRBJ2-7	TGTGCCAGCAGCTTAGAACGGGGACAGAGCTCCTACGAGCAGTACTTC	CASSLERGQSSYEQYF
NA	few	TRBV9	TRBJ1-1	TGTGCCAGCAGCGTAGGGGGGACTGAAGCTTTCTTT	CASSVGGTEAFF
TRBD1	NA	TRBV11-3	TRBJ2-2	TGTGCCAGCAGCCTTAGGGGGCGTAACGGGGAGCTGTTTTTT	CASSLRGRNGELFF
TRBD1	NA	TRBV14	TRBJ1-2	TGTGCCAGCAGCCAAGGACAGGGGTGGTATGGCTACACCTTC	CASSQGQGWYGYTF
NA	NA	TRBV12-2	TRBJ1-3	TGTGCAAGTCGCTTAAGGGAGGGGGAAAATTCTGGAAACACCATATATTTT	CASRLREGENSGNTIYF
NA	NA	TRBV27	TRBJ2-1	TGTGCCAGCAGTCTTGGACTGAATAATAGGAATGAGCAGTTCTTC	CASSLGLNNRNEQFF